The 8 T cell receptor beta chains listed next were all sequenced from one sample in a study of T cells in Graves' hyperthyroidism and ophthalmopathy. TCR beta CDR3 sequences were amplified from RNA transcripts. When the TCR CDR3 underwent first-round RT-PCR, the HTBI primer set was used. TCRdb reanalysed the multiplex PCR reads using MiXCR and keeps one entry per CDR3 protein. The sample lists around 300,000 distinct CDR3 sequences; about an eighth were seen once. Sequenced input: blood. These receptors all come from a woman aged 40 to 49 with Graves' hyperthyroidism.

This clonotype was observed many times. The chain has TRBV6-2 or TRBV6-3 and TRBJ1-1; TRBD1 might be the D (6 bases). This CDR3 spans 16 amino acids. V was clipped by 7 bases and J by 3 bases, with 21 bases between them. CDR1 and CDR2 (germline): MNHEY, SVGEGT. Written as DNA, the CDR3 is TGTGCCAGCACCACCCTGGGGCAGGGGCGGTACACTGAAGCTTTCTTT. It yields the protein CASTTLGQGRYTEAFF.

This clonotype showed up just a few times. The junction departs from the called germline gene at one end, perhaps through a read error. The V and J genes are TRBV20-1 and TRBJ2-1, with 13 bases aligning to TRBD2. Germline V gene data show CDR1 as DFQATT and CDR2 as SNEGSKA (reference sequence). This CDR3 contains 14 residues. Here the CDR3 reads CSATTSGRHNEQFF. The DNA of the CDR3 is TGCAGTGCTACGACTAGCGGGAGGCACAATGAACAGTTCTTC.

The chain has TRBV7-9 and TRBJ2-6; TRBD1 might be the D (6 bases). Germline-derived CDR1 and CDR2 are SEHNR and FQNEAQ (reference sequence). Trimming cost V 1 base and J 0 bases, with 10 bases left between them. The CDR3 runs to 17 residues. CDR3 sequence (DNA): TGTGCCAGCAGCTTAGTACAGGGAAGCTCTGGGGCCAACGTCCTGACTTTC. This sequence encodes CASSLVQGSSGANVLTF.

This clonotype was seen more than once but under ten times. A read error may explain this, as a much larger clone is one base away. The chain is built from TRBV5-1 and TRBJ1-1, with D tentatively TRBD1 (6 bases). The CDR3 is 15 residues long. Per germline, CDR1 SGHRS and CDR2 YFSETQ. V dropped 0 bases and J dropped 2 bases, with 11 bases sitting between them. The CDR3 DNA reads TGCGCCAGCAGCTTGGCTCCAGGGACAAACACTGAAGCTTTCTTT. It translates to CASSLAPGTNTEAFF.

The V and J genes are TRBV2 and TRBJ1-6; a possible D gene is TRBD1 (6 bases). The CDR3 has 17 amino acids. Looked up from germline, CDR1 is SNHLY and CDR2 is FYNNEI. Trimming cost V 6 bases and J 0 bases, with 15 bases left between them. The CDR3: CASRVRGAFSYNSPLHF. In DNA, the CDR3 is TGTGCCAGCAGGGTACGGGGGGCTTTCTCCTATAATTCACCCCTCCACTTT.

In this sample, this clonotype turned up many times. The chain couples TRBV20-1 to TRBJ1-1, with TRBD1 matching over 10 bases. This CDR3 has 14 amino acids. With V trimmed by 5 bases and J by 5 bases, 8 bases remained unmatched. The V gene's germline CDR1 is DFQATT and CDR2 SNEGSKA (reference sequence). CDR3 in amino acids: CSAVRDRGRTEAFF. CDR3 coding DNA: TGCAGTGCTGTCCGGGACAGGGGTAGAACTGAAGCTTTCTTT.

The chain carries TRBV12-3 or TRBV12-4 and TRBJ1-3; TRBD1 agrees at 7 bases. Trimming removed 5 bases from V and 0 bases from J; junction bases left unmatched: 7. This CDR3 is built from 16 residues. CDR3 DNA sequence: TGTGCCAGCAGTCCGGACAGGACCTACTCTGGAAACACCATATATTTT. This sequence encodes CASSPDRTYSGNTIYF.

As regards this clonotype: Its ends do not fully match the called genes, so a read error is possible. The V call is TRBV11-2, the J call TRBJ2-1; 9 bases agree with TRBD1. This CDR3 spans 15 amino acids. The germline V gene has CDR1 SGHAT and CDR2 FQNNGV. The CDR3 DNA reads TGTGCCAGCAGCCCCAGGGACAGGGATATGAATGGGCAGTTCTTC. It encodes CASSPRDRDMNGQFF.